A selection of T cell receptor beta chains follows, all from one sample in a study of human T cells and chemical hapten exposure. TCRdb re-called the RACE reads with MiXCR, one entry per CDR3 protein. The sample lists 200,000 to 300,000 distinct CDR3 sequences, approximately 8.6% occurring once. The input for sequencing was whole blood, taken in connection with sensitization to the hapten diphenylcyclopropenone (DPC). The receptors shown here come from a woman aged 35 to 49 with alopecia areata. Some clones in this sample may be carry-over from other donors' samples. Both conserved end residues are part of each CDR3. A D gene is named only where the DNA matches it firmly. The listing skips clone size in some rows; elsewhere it reads once, few, many or a size class.

V gene	J gene	D gene	clone size	CDR3 protein	CDR3 DNA
TRBV5-6	TRBJ2-5	TRBD1	few	CASSLGTGVGTQYF	TGTGCCAGCAGCCTCGGGACAGGGGTGGGGACCCAGTACTTC
TRBV5-1	TRBJ2-1	-	few	CASSPETVYNEQFF	TGCGCCAGCAGCCCCGAGACAGTATACAATGAGCAGTTCTTC
TRBV28	TRBJ2-7	TRBD2	many	CANPGSSGNTYEQYF	TGTGCCAATCCCGGCTCTAGCGGAAACACCTACGAGCAGTACTTC
TRBV10-3	TRBJ2-3	-	many	CAISEGGTGADTQYF	TGTGCCATCAGTGAGGGTGGTACAGGCGCAGATACGCAGTATTTT
TRBV20-1	TRBJ2-3	-	-	CSASTGDTQYF	TGCAGTGCTTCGACAGGAGATACGCAGTATTTT
TRBV29-1	TRBJ2-2	-	-	CSVDSAYTGELFF	TGCAGCGTTGATAGTGCCTACACCGGGGAGCTGTTTTTT
TRBV12-3/TRBV12-4	TRBJ2-2	TRBD2	few	CASSLFPSGEAGELFF	TGTGCCAGCAGTTTATTTCCTAGCGGAGAGGCCGGGGAGCTGTTTTTT
TRBV12-3/TRBV12-4	TRBJ1-6	-	-	CASQNTFNSPLHF	TGTGCCAGCCAAAACACCTTCAATTCACCCCTCCACTTT
TRBV14	TRBJ2-2	TRBD2	few	CASSRDYYAGELFF	TGTGCCAGCAGCCGGGACTACTACGCCGGGGAGCTGTTTTTT
TRBV28	TRBJ2-3	TRBD2	few	CASSPATSGSTDTQYF	TGTGCCAGCAGTCCAGCGACTAGCGGCAGCACAGATACGCAGTATTTT
TRBV28	TRBJ1-1	-	few	CASSPVPNTEAFF	TGTGCCAGCAGTCCCGTTCCGAACACTGAAGCTTTCTTT
TRBV15	TRBJ2-7	TRBD2	many	CATRGLAGETTYEQYF	TGTGCCACCAGGGGACTAGCGGGGGAAACGACCTACGAGCAGTACTTC
TRBV6-2/TRBV6-3	TRBJ2-7	-	few	CASSFRSAGTTYEQYF	TGTGCCAGCAGTTTCCGGTCGGCCGGGACCACCTACGAGCAGTACTTC
TRBV7-2	TRBJ1-4	-	few	CASSRMSTNEKLFF	TGTGCCAGCAGTCGTATGTCAACTAATGAAAAACTGTTTTTT
TRBV6-5	TRBJ1-6	-	-	CASGLGVHYNSPLHF	TGTGCCAGCGGTTTGGGGGTCCACTATAATTCACCCCTCCACTTT
TRBV24-1	TRBJ1-5	-	many	CATSQGSNQPQHF	TGTGCCACCAGTCAGGGGAGCAATCAGCCCCAGCATTTT
TRBV18	TRBJ1-4	-	many	CASSPGEGNEKLFF	TGTGCCAGCTCACCGGGGGAAGGAAATGAAAAACTGTTTTTT
TRBV25-1	TRBJ1-1	-	few	CASSEPALNTEAFF	TGTGCCAGCAGTGAGCCAGCCCTGAACACTGAAGCTTTCTTT
TRBV6-5	TRBJ2-7	TRBD1	-	CASSYSSGGYEQYF	TGTGCCAGCAGCTATTCGTCAGGGGGCTACGAGCAGTACTTC
TRBV7-2	TRBJ2-1	-	-	CASSPPLEALTQFF	TGTGCCAGCAGCCCCCCTCTGGAGGCCCTGACGCAGTTCTTC
TRBV12-3/TRBV12-4	TRBJ2-7	-	few	CASSLRGLGEQYF	TGTGCCAGCAGTCTTAGGGGTTTAGGCGAGCAGTACTTC
TRBV7-2	TRBJ1-5	-	-	CASSLDKGNQPQHF	TGTGCCAGCAGCTTAGACAAGGGCAATCAGCCCCAGCATTTT
TRBV29-1	TRBJ2-1	-	few	CSVERIAAGEQFF	TGCAGCGTTGAAAGGATCGCCGCAGGTGAGCAGTTCTTC
TRBV6-5	TRBJ1-1	-	few	CASKHRANTEAFF	TGTGCCAGCAAGCACCGGGCGAACACTGAAGCTTTCTTT
TRBV5-1	TRBJ1-2	TRBD1	many	CASSSFTGTGEGYTF	TGCGCCAGCAGCTCCTTCACCGGGACAGGGGAAGGCTACACCTTC
TRBV6-5	TRBJ2-7	TRBD1	few	CASRGGLTYEQYF	TGTGCCAGCAGAGGGGGCTTGACCTACGAGCAGTACTTC
TRBV9	TRBJ2-3	TRBD2	-	CASSATSGITDTQYF	TGTGCCAGCAGCGCGACTAGCGGTATCACAGATACGCAGTATTTT
TRBV24-1	TRBJ2-5	-	many	CATSGRGQETQYF	TGTGCCACCAGTGGAAGGGGGCAAGAGACCCAGTACTTC
TRBV20-1	TRBJ2-3	-	many	CSARAEIDTQYF	TGCAGTGCTAGAGCCGAGATAGATACGCAGTATTTT
TRBV6-5	TRBJ2-6	-	-	CASSIASDWANVLTF	TGTGCCAGCAGCATTGCCTCCGACTGGGCCAACGTCCTGACTTTC
TRBV11-2	TRBJ2-7	-	-	CASSLQPGLAEQYF	TGTGCCAGCAGCCTCCAACCCGGATTGGCCGAGCAGTACTTC
TRBV7-8	TRBJ1-5	-	once	CASSLFEGLNSNQPQHF	TGTGCCAGCAGCCTATTTGAGGGACTAAATAGCAATCAGCCCCAGCATTTT
TRBV12-3/TRBV12-4	TRBJ2-3	-	-	CASSHPSAYTQYF	TGTGCCAGCAGCCACCCCAGCGCGTATACGCAGTATTTT
TRBV7-2	TRBJ2-5	-	-	CASSLGAVEETQYF	TGTGCCAGCAGCTTAGGTGCCGTAGAAGAGACCCAGTACTTC
TRBV6-5	TRBJ2-2	-	few	CASSYSNRELFF	TGTGCCAGCAGTTACTCGAACAGGGAGCTGTTTTTT
TRBV10-3	TRBJ1-5	-	many	CAISETEGPLNQPQHF	TGTGCCATCAGTGAAACCGAGGGCCCACTCAATCAGCCCCAGCATTTT
TRBV12-3/TRBV12-4	TRBJ1-5	-	-	CASNWAGSNQPQHF	TGTGCCAGCAATTGGGCAGGCAGCAATCAGCCCCAGCATTTT